The present T cell receptor beta chain was sequenced within a study of T-cell memory formation after mild COVID-19 (dated by TCRdb to the early 2020s). The study in broad terms: Most TCR sequence clusters were specific to one of the two donors. T-cell clones expanding and contracting after mild COVID-19 in two donors were tracked by longitudinal TCRalpha and TCRbeta repertoire sequencing. The cohort was made up of two young adult volunteers, one female and one male, who were previously healthy. The research as a whole found: Some responding clones were detected in pre-infection memory, which suggested that pre-existing cross-reactive memory T cells had joined the SARS-CoV-2 response. The second-wave clones that peaked on day 37 were not confirmed to be SARS-CoV-2 specific. Clones contracting from day 15 to 85 had balanced CD4/CD8 phenotypes, while a second wave expanding from day 15 to 37 was biased towards CD4+. Only a couple of mild cases were covered by the study, and larger cohorts that include severe cases with pre-infection samples were considered necessary. Contracting CD4+ clones appeared mostly in the CM and EM memory subsets, whereas CD8+ clones were enriched in EMRA.

This clonotype came up a few times. The target of this receptor is not known. Within one base of it there is no much larger clone, and no base qualities were kept. Ficoll-Paque density gradient centrifugation was the method used to isolate PBMCs. Sequencing took place on an Illumina NovaSeq 6000. TCRalpha and TCRbeta cDNA libraries were built by 5'RACE with constant-segment primers, adding sample barcodes and unique molecular identifiers. Trizol reagent was used to extract RNA from every sample. Libraries were amplified in two PCR steps, with a second sample barcode and Illumina TruSeq adapters added in the second step. The libraries were sequenced on an Illumina NovaSeq using 2 x 150 bp paired-end reads. Per the authors' processing: The reads were demultiplexed and collapsed into UMI-guided consensus sequences using migec v1.2.7. Using mixcr v2.1.11, the UMI consensuses were aligned to TRA and TRB V and J templates and assembled into clonotypes. A clonotype was counted as expanded or contracted only when both edgeR and NoisET called the clonotype significant, with the noise models trained on biological replicates. For edgeR calls, a false discovery rate-adjusted p below 0.01 and a log2 fold-change threshold of 1 were applied. As an exploratory analysis of dynamics, PCA with hierarchical clustering was applied to max-normalized trajectories of the 1000 most abundant clonotypes. Separately sequenced CD4+ and CD8+ repertoires were used to assign the CD4 or CD8 phenotype of responding clones. TCRdb reprocessed the public reads (quality trimming at Q25 with fastp, clone calling with MiXCR) and kept in-frame beta chains. All rows with the same CDR3 protein become a single entry with the most common DNA and genes. These V and J calls originate from TCRdb's pipeline instead of the authors' own analysis. This sample has 300,000 to 400,000 distinct CDR3 sequences in its table, and 15% to 20% of those were observed once. Approximately 20% of the sample is in the top ten clones.

The CDR3 covers 15 residues, taking in both the cysteine and the phenylalanine. Solely the CDR3 DNA is kept, with 45 bases framed from the first base. The germline V gene gives CDR1 as ENHRY and CDR2 as SYGVKD. V loses 5 bases at its end and J loses 4 bases; junction bases beyond the gene matches: 8. The chain is made from TRBV10-3 and TRBJ2-3, with 8 bases aligning to TRBD1. The sequencing input was PBMCs or a T cell subset sorted from them (not recorded which). The origin of this receptor is a man younger than 35 who had mild COVID-19 (a few samples of this study predate the infection). The sample titles of this study are shuffled in the database, so cell type and time point are left out; the donor was told from shared clones. The bases are TGTGCCATCAGTTTTCGGACAGGGTTGGCAGATACGCAGTATTTT. It translates as CAISFRTGLADTQYF.